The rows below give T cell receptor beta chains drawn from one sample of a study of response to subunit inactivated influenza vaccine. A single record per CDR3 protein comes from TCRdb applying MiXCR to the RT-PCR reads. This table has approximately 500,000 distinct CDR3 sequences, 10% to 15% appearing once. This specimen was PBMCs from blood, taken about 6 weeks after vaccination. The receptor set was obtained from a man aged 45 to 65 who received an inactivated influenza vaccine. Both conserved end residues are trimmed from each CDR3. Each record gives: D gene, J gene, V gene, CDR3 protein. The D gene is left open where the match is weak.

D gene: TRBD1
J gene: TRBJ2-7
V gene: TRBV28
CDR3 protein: ASILTRQGYSEQY

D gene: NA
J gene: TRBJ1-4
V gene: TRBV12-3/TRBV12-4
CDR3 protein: ASKSGVGVEKLF

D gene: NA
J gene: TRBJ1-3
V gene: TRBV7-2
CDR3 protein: ASSSQGGNTIY

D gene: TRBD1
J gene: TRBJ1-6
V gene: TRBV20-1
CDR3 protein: SASAGTGHSPLH

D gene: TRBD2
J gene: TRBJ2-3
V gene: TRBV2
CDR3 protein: ARTRTSGGVVDTQY

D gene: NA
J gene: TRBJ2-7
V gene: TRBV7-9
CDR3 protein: ASSFVGPLSYEQY

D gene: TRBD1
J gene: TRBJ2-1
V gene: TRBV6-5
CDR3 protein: ASSFLGQGAVNEQF

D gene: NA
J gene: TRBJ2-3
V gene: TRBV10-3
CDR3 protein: AIMAKGGWGTDTQY

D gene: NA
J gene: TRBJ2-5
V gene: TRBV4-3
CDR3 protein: ASSQDVSYQETQY

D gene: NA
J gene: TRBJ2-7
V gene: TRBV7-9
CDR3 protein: ASSPGTEYYGQY

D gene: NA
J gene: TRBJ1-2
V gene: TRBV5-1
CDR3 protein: ASHLGGLQGRSGYT

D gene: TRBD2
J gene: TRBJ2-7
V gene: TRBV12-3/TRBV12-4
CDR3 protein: ASSLYLREAEQY

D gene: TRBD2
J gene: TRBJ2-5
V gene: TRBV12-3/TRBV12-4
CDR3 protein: ASSSSGRALETQY

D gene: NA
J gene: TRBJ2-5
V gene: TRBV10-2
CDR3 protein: ASRGIGAEETQY

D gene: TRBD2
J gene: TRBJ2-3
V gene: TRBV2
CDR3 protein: TCSFFPSGRRDRTDTQY

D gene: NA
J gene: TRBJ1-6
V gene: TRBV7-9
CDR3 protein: ASSLGGAAYNSPLH

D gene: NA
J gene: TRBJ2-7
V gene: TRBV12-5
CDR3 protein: ASGLVPNRASEQY

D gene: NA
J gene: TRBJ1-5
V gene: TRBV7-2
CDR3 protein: ASSLEGGGWQPQH

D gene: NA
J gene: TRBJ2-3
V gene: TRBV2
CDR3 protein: ASSGDYTQY

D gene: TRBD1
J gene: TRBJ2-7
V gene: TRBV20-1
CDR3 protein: RAREVWTGGPRRFYEQY

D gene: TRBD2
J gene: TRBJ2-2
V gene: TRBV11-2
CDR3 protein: ASSPGLAGAGVTGELF

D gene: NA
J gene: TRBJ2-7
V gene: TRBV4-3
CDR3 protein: ASSQDRGLSYEQY

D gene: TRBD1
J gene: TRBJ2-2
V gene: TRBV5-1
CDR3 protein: ASSLNPTGLNTGELF

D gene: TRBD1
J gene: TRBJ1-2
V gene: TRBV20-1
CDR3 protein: SARDRAENYGYT

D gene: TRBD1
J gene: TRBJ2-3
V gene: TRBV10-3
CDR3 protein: AIRGGQGSTDTQY

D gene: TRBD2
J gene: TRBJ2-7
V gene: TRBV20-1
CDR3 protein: SAPGLAGTSYEQY

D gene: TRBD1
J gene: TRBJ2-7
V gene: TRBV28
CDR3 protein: ASSPLGGQGYEQY

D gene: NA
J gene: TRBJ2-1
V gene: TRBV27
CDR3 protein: ASSLSLFVGSEQF

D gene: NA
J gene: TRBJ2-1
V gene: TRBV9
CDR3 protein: ASSVRGVGSYNEQF

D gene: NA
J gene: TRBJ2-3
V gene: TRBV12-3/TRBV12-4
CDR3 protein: ASSFPSPDTQY

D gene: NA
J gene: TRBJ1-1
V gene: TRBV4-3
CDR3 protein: ASSQRDGNTEAF

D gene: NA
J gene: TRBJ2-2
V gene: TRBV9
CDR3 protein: ASSPRSSSGELF

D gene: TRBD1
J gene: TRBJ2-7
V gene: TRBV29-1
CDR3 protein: SVEPQGAPYEQY

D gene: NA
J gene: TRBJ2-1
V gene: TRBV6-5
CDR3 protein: ASSYSVGPTDEQF

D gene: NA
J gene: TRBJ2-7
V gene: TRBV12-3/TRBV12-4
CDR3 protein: ASRTLGAREQY